This TCR beta chain was identified in a study of CD8+CD57+ T cells in acquired aplastic anemia. Study overall: Sorting CD4+ and CD8+ cells gave DNA averaging approximately 2.9 ug.

Study outcomes and limitations: Levels of CD8+ Simpson's diversity were not significantly distinct in patients versus controls. Both patients and controls carried the same twenty-nine CD8+ CDR3 sequences.

Genomic DNA served as template for TCR beta VDJ and CDR3 profiling. TCRdb re-analysed the reads in MiXCR, keeping a single row per CDR3 protein. The data show about 220,000 distinct CDR3 sequences, with 30% to 35% seen just once and roughly 1.1% held by the top ten. This clonotype was counted many times. Its antigen is undetermined. The CDR3 consists of 10 residues. V was cut by 2 bases and J by 8 bases, with 6 bases left in between. CDR1 and CDR2 from the germline V gene are DFQATT and SNEGSKA (reference sequence). The chain carries TRBV20-1 and TRBJ1-2; D uncertain. This TCR came from a human donor in good health, serving as a control. Sequencing used sorted CD4+, CD8+, or CD8+CD57+ T cells (not recorded which) from PBMCs. CDR3 region: CSARREGYTF. The CDR3 DNA sequence: TGCAGTGCTAGACGAGAGGGCTACACCTTC.